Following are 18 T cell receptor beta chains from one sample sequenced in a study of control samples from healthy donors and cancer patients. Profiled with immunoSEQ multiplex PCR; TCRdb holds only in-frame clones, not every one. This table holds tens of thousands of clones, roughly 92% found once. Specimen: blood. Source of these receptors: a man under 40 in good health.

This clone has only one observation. The chain's CDR3 is CASSDGGGSSYEQYF. The DNA of the CDR3 is TGTGCCAGCAGTGATGGAGGGGGCAGCTCCTACGAGCAGTACTTC. The V gene is TRBV2, the J gene TRBJ2-7; D perhaps matches TRBD1 (7 bases). Trimming stripped 3 bases from V and 0 bases from J, with 12 bases between. The V gene's germline CDR1 is SNHLY and CDR2 FYNNEI. This CDR3 is 15 amino acids long.

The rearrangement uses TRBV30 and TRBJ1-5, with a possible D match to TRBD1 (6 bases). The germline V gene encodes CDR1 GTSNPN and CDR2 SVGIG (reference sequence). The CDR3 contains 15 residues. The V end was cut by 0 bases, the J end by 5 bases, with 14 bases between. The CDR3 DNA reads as TGTGCCTGGAGTGTTTGGGCAGGGGAGGATCAGCCCCAGCATTTT. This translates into CAWSVWAGEDQPQHF.

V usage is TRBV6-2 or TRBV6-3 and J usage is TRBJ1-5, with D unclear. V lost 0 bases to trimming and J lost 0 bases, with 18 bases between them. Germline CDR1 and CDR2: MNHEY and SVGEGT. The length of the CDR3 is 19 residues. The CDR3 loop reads CASSYSMKTTLTSNQPQHF. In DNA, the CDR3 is TGTGCCAGCAGTTACTCGATGAAGACGACACTTACTAGCAATCAGCCCCAGCATTTT.

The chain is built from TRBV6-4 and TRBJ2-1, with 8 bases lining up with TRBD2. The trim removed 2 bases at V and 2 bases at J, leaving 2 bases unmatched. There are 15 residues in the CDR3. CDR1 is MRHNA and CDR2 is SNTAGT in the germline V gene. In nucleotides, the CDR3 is TGTGCCAGCAGTGACGGAGCGGGGGCCTACAATGAGCAGTTCTTC. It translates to CASSDGAGAYNEQFF.

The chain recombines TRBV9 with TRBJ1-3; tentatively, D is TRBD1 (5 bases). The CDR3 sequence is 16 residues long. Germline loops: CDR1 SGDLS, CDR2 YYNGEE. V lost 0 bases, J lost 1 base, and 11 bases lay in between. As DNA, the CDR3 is TGTGCCAGCAGCGTAGACTCAGGGTCTTCTGGAAACACCATATATTTT. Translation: CASSVDSGSSGNTIYF.

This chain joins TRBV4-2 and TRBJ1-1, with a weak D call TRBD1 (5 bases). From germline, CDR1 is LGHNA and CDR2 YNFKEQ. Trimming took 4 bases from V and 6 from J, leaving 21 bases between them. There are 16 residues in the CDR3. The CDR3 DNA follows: TGTGCCAGCAGCCCCGGAGGCCGGGTCCGGGGGTCTGAAGCTTTCTTT. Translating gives CASSPGGRVRGSEAFF.

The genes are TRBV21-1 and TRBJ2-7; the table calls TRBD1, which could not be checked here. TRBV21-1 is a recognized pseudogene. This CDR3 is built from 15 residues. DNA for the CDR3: TGTGCCAGCAGCAAAACCAGGGTCGTTCTGAAAGAGCAGTACTTC. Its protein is CASSKTRVVLKEQYF.

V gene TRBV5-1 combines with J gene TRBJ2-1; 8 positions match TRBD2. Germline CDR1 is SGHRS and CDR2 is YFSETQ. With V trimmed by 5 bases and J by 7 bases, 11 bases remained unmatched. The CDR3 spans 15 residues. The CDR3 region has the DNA TGCGCCAGCAGGCGTGATAGCGGGACCAGGAATGAGCAGTTCTTC. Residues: CASRRDSGTRNEQFF.

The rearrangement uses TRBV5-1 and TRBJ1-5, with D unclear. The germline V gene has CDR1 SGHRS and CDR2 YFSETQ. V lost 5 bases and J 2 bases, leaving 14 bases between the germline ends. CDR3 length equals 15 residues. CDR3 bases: TGCGCCAGCAGTATGGACCCCTGGGGCAATCAGCCCCAGCATTTT. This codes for CASSMDPWGNQPQHF.

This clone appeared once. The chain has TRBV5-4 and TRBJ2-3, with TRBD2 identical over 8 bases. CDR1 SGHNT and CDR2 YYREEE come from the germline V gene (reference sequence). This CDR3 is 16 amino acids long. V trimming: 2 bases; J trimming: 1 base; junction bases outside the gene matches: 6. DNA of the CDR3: TGTGCCAGCAGCTTCCCCAGCGGGAGTGGCACAGATACGCAGTATTTT. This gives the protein CASSFPSGSGTDTQYF. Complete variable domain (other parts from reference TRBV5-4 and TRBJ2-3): ETGVTQSPTHLIKTRGQQVTLRCSSQSGHNTVSWYQQALGQGPQFIFQYYREEENGRGNFPPRFSGLQFPNYSSELNVNALELDDSALYLCASSFPSGSGTDTQYFGPGTRLTVL.

CDR3 coding DNA: TGTGCCAGCTCTCCAAGCTCCTACAATGAGCAGTTCTTC. It translates to CASSPSSYNEQFF. The rearrangement joins TRBV18 to TRBJ2-1; D not certain. The CDR3 totals 13 residues. Trimming took 6 bases from V and 0 from J, leaving 6 bases between them. Germline V gene data show CDR1 as KGHSH and CDR2 as LQKENI.

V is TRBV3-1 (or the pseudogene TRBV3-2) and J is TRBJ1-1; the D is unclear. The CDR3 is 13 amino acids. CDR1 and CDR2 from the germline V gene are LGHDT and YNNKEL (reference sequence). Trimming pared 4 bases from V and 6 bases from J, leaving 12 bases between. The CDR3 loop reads CASSPGSPSEAFF. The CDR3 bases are TGTGCCAGCAGCCCCGGCAGTCCCTCTGAAGCTTTCTTT.

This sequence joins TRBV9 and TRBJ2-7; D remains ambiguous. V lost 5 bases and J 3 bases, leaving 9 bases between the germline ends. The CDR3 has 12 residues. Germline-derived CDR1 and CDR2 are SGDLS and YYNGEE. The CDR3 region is CASRPTRYEQYF. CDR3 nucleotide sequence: TGTGCCAGCAGACCGACCCGCTACGAGCAGTACTTC.

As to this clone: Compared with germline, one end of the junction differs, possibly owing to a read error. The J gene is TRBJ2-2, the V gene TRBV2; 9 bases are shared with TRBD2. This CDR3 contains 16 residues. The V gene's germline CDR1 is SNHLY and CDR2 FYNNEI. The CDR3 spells CPPRHAAGGDTGELFF. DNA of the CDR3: TGCCCCCCCCGGCACGCGGCGGGGGGGGACACCGGGGAGCTGTTTTTT.

The CDR3: CAWSPGGVVTF. DNA for the CDR3: TGTGCCTGGAGCCCCGGGGGGGTGGTCACCTTC. The rearrangement uses TRBV30 and TRBJ1-2; the D gene is possibly TRBD1 (5 bases). Trimming pared 3 bases from V and 13 bases from J, leaving 15 bases between. The CDR3 runs to 11 residues. In germline, CDR1 is GTSNPN, CDR2 SVGIG (reference sequence).

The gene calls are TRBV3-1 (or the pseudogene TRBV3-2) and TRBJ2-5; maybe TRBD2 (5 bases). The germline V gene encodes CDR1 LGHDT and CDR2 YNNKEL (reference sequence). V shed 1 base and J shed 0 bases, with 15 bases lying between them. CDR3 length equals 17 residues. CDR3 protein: CASSQGPRAAYQETQYF. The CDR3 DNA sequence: TGTGCCAGCAGCCAAGGCCCGCGAGCGGCCTACCAAGAGACCCAGTACTTC.

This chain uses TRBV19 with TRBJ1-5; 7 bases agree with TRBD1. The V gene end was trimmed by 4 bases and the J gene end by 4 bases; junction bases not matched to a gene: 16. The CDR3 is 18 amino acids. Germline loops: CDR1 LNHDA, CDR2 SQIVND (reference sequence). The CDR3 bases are TGTGCCAGTAGTAGCCCTGACAGGGCCATAGGCCGGAATCAGCCCCAGCATTTT. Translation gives CASSSPDRAIGRNQPQHF.

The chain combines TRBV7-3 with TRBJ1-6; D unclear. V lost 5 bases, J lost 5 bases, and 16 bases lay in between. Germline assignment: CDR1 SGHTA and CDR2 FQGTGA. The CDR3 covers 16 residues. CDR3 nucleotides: TGTGCCAGCAGCCTACGTCCGACGGTGAATAATTCACCCCTCCACTTT. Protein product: CASSLRPTVNNSPLHF.